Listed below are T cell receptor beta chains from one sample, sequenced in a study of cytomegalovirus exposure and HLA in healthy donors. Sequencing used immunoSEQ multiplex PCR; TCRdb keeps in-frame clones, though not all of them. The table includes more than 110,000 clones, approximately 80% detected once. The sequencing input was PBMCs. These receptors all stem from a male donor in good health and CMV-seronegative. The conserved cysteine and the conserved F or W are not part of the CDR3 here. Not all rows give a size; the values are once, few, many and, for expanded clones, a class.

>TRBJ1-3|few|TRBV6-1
ASSEDPTGVTIY
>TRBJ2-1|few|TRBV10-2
ASRKAGGLNEQF
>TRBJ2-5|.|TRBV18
ASSPFLTGQETQY
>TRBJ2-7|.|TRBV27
ASSFRTGQSYEQY
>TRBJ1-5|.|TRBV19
ASSIYIARGRNQPQH
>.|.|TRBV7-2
ASSSRLAGAYEQY
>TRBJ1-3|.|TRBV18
ASSPGTVSGNTIY
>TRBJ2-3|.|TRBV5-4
ASSLDGADTQY
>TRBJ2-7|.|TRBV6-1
ASSDRDRGFYEQY
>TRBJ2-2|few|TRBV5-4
ASSLGRGRGSGELF
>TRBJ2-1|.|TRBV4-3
ASSQDWGGALSEQF
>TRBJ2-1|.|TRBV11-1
ASSSPGGIYNEQF
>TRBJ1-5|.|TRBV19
ASRALARNNQPQH
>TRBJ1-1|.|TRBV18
ASSPGLNTEAF
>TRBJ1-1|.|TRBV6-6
ASSSGQGARTEAF
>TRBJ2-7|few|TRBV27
ASSPDPGQGGSYEQY
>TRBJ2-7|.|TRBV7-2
ASSLDGSYEQY
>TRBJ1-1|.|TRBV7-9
ASSDQTGVNTEAF
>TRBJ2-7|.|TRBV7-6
ASSLAGGYEQY
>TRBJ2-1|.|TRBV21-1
ASSPTDRVHNEQF
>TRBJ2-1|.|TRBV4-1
ASSPIAGGVWNEQF
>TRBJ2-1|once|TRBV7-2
ASSIAGTGGWNEQF
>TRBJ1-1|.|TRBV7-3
ASSLYQGSEAF
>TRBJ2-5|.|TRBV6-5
ASSDQLAMQTQY
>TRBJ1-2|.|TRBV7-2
ASSLARADGYT
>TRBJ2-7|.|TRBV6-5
ASRGAGVYEQY
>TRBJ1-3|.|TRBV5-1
ASSARGSGNTIY
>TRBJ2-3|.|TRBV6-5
ASSFRTSGVSDTQY
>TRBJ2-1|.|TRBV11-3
ASSPPGLAGHEQF
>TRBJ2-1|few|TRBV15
ATSRFGGNEQF
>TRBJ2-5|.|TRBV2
ASADRGGQETQY
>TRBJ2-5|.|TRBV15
ATGGAGGYIRGETQY
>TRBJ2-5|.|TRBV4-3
ASSQGVRGYETQY
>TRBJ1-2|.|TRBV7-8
ATQGASVGYT
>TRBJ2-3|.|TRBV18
ASGQSVGTQY
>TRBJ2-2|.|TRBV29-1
SVEAQINTGELF
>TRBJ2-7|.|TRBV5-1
ASSLSGGLYEQY
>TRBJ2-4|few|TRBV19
ASMGGHIQY
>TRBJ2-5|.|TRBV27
ASSPKTSGRSWETQY
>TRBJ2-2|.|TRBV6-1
ASSFHAGSGELF